Shown below are 16 T cell receptor beta chains from a single sample sequenced in a study of shared clonotypes between healthy human individuals. Measured with immunoSEQ multiplex PCR; TCRdb has only the in-frame clones, and not every one. Of about 2.5 million clones in the sample, approximately 90% were seen once. Sequenced material: naive CD4+ T cells from PBMCs. As to subset: CD45RA+ positively selected. These receptor sequences come from a man aged 18 to 29 in good health. Some clones in this sample may be carry-over from other donors' samples.

About this clone itself: The same CDR3 also results from other DNA sequences found in this sample. The V call is TRBV27, the J call TRBJ2-7; TRBD2 agrees at 8 bases. The length of the CDR3 is 14 residues. The V and J ends lost 6 bases and 1 base, in that order; junction bases with no gene match: 5. Germline V gives CDR1 MNHEY, CDR2 SMNVEV (reference sequence). Here the CDR3 reads CASSPRGGSYEQYF. CDR3 DNA sequence: TGTGCCAGCAGCCCACGGGGGGGATCCTACGAGCAGTACTTC.

The rearrangement uses TRBV28 and TRBJ1-2, with D uncertain. The CDR3 length is 12 residues. Germline V gene sequence: CDR1 MDHEN, CDR2 SYDVKM. The V gene lost 2 bases and the J gene lost 8 bases, with 9 bases spanning the gap. CDR3 sequence reads: CASSLNREGYTF. The CDR3 DNA reads as TGTGCCAGCAGTTTAAACCGTGAAGGCTACACCTTC.

The chain has TRBV28 and TRBJ1-5; TRBD1 aligns across 9 bases. CDR3 length: 14 residues. After removal of 6 bases from V and 6 bases from J, the junction contained 6 bases not matched to a gene. Germline CDR1 and CDR2: MDHEN and SYDVKM. The CDR3 nucleotides read TGTGCCAGCAGCACACAGGGGGCGGTTCAGCCCCAGCATTTT. Its protein product is CASSTQGAVQPQHF.

The CDR3 region is CASSEAWEDTQYF. DNA for the CDR3: TGTGCCAGCAGTGAAGCGTGGGAAGATACGCAGTATTTT. The chain links TRBV2 to TRBJ2-3; D not resolved. CDR3 length: 13 amino acids. Trimming removed 0 bases from V and 5 bases from J, with 6 bases in between. From germline, CDR1 is SNHLY and CDR2 FYNNEI.

This clone was observed a few times. The rearrangement joins TRBV7-9 to TRBJ1-1; maybe TRBD1 (6 bases). This CDR3 is built from 14 residues. The V end lost 1 base, the J end lost 7 bases, and 13 bases lay between the germline ends. Germline loops: CDR1 SEHNR, CDR2 FQNEAQ (reference sequence). CDR3 sequence (DNA): TGTGCCAGCAGCTTAGGTGGGGGGCCCTTTGAAGCTTTCTTT. It codes for CASSLGGGPFEAFF.

The CDR3 nucleotides read TGTGCCAGCAGCCAACGTAACCCCCCCGAGCAGTACTTC. Protein product: CASSQRNPPEQYF. The rearrangement uses TRBV7-9 and TRBJ2-7; D is unclear. Germline V gene lookup returns CDR1 SEHNR and CDR2 FQNEAQ (reference sequence). This CDR3 region has 13 residues. Trimming left V 5 bases short and J 6 bases short, with 14 bases between.

This chain's CDR3 is CASSQDWSLVDEQFF. In DNA, the CDR3 is TGCGCCAGCAGCCAAGATTGGTCCTTGGTCGATGAGCAGTTCTTC. J is TRBJ2-1 and V is TRBV4-3; D unresolved. The CDR3 is 15 amino acids. In germline, CDR1 is LGHNA, CDR2 YSLEER. V shed 0 bases and J shed 8 bases, with 14 bases lying between them.

V is TRBV6-6 and J is TRBJ2-7, with D tentatively TRBD1 (5 bases). Germline lookup yields CDR1 MNHNY and CDR2 SVGAGI (reference sequence). The V and J ends lost 0 bases and 4 bases respectively, with 10 bases between them. The CDR3 length is 14 residues. The CDR3 region has the DNA TGTGCCAGCAGTTACTCCAGGACAAGGTACGAGCAGTACTTC. This gives the protein CASSYSRTRYEQYF.

This chain links TRBV7-9 with TRBJ2-1, with a weak D call TRBD2 (6 bases). Germline CDR1 reads SEHNR; CDR2 reads FQNEAQ (reference sequence). V was clipped by 3 bases and J by 0 bases, with 9 bases between them. The CDR3 has 15 residues. Here the CDR3 reads CASSFAGPSYNEQFF. The DNA of the CDR3 is TGTGCCAGCAGCTTTGCGGGACCCTCCTACAATGAGCAGTTCTTC.

The chain links TRBV28 to TRBJ1-5, with D possibly matching TRBD1 (6 bases). This CDR3 region has 15 residues. Germline CDR1 reads MDHEN; CDR2 reads SYDVKM. Deletions cut 7 bases from V and 3 bases from J, with 16 bases between. In DNA form, the CDR3 reads TGTGCCAGCACCCCCTCCAGGGGAAACAATCAGCCCCAGCATTTT. This codes for CASTPSRGNNQPQHF.

A note on this clone: This same CDR3 is encoded by further DNA sequences in the sample. V usage is TRBV18 and J usage is TRBJ1-2, with D maybe TRBD1 (5 bases). Germline V gene lookup returns CDR1 KGHSH and CDR2 LQKENI. The V gene lost 2 bases and the J gene lost 4 bases, with 8 bases spanning the gap. The CDR3 has 13 residues. CDR3 sequence: CASSPGGGYGYTF. CDR3 nucleotides: TGTGCCAGCTCACCAGGGGGTGGCTATGGCTACACCTTC.

The J gene is TRBJ2-7, the V gene TRBV7-2; 9 bases are shared with TRBD1. Trimming took 5 bases from V and 2 from J; bases not matched to a gene: 10. This CDR3 comprises 16 residues. Germline assignment: CDR1 SGHTA and CDR2 FQGNSA. The CDR3 region has the DNA TGTGCCAGCAGCCGATACCCTCGGACAGGGGCCTACGAGCAGTACTTC. Translated: CASSRYPRTGAYEQYF.

CDR3 region: CASSRGLAGPNTGELFF. Here the CDR3 DNA reads TGCGCCAGCAGCAGGGGGTTAGCGGGACCGAACACCGGGGAGCTGTTTTTT. This chain joins TRBV5-1 and TRBJ2-2; 8 nucleotides match TRBD2. Germline loops: CDR1 SGHRS, CDR2 YFSETQ. This CDR3 region has 17 residues. V shed 4 bases and J 0 bases; nucleotides not matched to a gene: 8.

The V and J genes are TRBV7-9 and TRBJ2-1; D possibly uses TRBD1 or TRBD2 (6 bases each). Germline loops: CDR1 SEHNR, CDR2 FQNEAQ (reference sequence). The CDR3 is made up of 13 amino acids. The germline V and J ends were trimmed by 0 bases and 8 bases, with 8 bases remaining between them. The CDR3 here is CASSLAGGHEQFF. The CDR3 nucleotides read TGTGCCAGCAGCTTAGCGGGGGGCCATGAGCAGTTCTTC.

V gene TRBV11-3 combines with J gene TRBJ2-5, with 11 nucleotides matching TRBD2. Germline loops: CDR1 SGHNT, CDR2 YENEEA. CDR3 length equals 18 residues. The V segment lost 3 bases and the J segment 4 bases; nucleotides outside the gene matches: 13. CDR3 bases: TGTGCCAGCAGCTTCTCGTGGCTAGCGGGAGGTAGAGGAGAGACCCAGTACTTC. This sequence encodes CASSFSWLAGGRGETQYF.

This chain links TRBV7-3 with TRBJ2-3; no definite D call. The CDR3 spans 13 residues. Germline CDR1 is SGHTA and CDR2 is FQGTGA. The ends were cut back, 4 bases at V and 4 bases at J, with 9 bases in the middle. The CDR3 DNA is TGTGCCAGCAGCTGGCAAAGTTCAGATACGCAGTATTTT. Translation: CASSWQSSDTQYF.